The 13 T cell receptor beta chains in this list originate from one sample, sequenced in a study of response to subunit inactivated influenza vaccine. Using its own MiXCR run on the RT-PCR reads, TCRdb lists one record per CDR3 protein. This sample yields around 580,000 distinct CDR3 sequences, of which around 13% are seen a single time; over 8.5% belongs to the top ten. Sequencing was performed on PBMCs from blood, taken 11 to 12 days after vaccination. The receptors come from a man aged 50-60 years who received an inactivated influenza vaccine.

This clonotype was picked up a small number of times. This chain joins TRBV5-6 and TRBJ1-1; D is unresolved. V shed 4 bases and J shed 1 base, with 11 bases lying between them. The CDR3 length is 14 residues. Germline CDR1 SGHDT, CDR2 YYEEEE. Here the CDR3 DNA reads TGTGCCAGCAGCCCTCGGTCAGGGAACACTGAAGCTTTCTTT. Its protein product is CASSPRSGNTEAFF.

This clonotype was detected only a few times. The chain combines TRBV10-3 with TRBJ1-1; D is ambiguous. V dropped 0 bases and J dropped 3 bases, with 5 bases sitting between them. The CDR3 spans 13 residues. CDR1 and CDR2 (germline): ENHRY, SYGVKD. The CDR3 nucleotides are TGTGCCATCAGTGAGTCGACGGACACTGAAGCTTTCTTT. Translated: CAISESTDTEAFF.

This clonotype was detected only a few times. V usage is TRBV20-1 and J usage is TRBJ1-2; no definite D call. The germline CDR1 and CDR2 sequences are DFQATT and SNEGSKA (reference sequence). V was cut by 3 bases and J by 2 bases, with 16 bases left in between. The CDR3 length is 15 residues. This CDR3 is CSASSLVVRNYGYTF. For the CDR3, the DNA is TGCAGTGCTAGTTCCTTGGTTGTCCGCAACTATGGCTACACCTTC.

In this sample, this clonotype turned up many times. For the CDR3, the DNA is TGTGCCAGCATCCCGATGGGGTCCGGGGAGCTGTTTTTT. Translating gives CASIPMGSGELFF. The rearrangement links TRBV12-3 or TRBV12-4 to TRBJ2-2; no definite D call. V shed 7 bases and J shed 6 bases, with 12 bases lying between them. This CDR3 comprises 13 residues.

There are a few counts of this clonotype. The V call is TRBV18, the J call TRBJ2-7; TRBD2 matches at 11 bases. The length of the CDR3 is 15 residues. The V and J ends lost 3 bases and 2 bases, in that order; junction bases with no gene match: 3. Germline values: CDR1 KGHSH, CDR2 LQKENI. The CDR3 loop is CASSPGTSGAYEQYF. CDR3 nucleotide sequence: TGTGCCAGCTCACCTGGGACTAGCGGCGCCTACGAGCAGTACTTC.

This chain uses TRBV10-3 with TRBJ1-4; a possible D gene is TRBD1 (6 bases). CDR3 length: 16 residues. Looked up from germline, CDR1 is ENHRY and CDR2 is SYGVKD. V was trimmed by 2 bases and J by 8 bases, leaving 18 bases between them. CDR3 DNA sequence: TGTGCCATCAGTGAGCTGGATGCGGGGGCCGGGGAAAAACTGTTTTTT. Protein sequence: CAISELDAGAGEKLFF.

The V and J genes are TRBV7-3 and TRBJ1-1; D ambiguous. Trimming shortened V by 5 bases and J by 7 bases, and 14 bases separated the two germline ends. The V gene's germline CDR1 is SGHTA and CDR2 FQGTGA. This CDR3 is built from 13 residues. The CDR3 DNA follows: TGTGCCAGCAGCCGCGGAGGGAAGGGTGAAGCTTTCTTT. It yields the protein CASSRGGKGEAFF.

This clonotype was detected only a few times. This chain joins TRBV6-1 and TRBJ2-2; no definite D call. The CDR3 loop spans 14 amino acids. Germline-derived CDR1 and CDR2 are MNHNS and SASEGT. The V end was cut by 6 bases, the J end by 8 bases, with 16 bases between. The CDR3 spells CASSPPARWGELFF. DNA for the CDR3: TGTGCCAGCAGCCCCCCGGCCCGATGGGGGGAGCTGTTTTTT.

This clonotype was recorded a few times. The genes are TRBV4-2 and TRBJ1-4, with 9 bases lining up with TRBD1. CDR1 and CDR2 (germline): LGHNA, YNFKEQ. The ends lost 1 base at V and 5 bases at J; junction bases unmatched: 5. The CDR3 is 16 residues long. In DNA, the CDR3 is TGTGCCAGCAGCCAAGGGTCAGGGACAGGGAATGAAAAACTGTTTTTT. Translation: CASSQGSGTGNEKLFF.

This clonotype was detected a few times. CDR3 amino acids: CASSLVQGRAGELFF. CDR3 nucleotide sequence: TGTGCCAGCAGCTTAGTACAGGGGAGGGCCGGGGAGCTGTTTTTT. The J gene is TRBJ2-2, the V gene TRBV7-2; the D call may be TRBD1 or TRBD2 (7 bases each). This CDR3 spans 15 amino acids. Trimming removed 1 base at V and 6 bases at J, with 12 bases between. The germline V gene encodes CDR1 SGHTA and CDR2 FQGNSA.

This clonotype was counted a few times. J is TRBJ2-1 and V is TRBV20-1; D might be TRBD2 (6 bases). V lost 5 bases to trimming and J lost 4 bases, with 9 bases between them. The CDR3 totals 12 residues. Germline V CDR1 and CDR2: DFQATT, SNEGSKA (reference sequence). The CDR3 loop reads CSAVRGYNEQFF. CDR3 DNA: TGCAGTGCTGTACGGGGGTACAATGAGCAGTTCTTC.

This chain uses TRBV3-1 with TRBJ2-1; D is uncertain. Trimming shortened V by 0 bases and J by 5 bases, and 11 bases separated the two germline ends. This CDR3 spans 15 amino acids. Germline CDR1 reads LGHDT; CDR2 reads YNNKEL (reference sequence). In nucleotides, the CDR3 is TGTGCCAGCAGCCAAGAGCGACTCGTCGACAATGAGCAGTTCTTC. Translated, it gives CASSQERLVDNEQFF.

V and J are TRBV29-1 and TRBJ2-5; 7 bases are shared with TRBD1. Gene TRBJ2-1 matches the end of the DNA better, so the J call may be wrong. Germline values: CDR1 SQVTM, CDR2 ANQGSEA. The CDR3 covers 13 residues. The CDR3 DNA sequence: TGCAGCGTTTACCTAACAGGGGCGGAGACCCAGTTCTTC. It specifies CSVYLTGAETQFF.